The source of this TCR beta chain is a study of cytomegalovirus exposure and HLA in healthy donors. General study findings and limits: Some V segments, including TRBV6-2 and TRBV6-3, were excluded as indistinguishable. The later analysis indicated that the majority of CMV-associated TCR beta chains appeared HLA-restricted. Per a prior analysis, the majority of TCR beta V segments were productive roughly 87% or roughly 30% of the time.

Donors likely had unrecorded immune exposures despite being nominally healthy when sampled. Comments on this clone: Its antigen is not identified.

The CDR3 sequence is 11 residues long. V was pared by 8 bases and J by 7 bases, with 3 bases of the junction left unmatched. CDR1 and CDR2 (germline): WNHNN, SYGVQD (reference sequence). The PCR employed 60 Vbeta primers together with 13 Jbeta primers. TCRdb keeps only in-frame clones here, not all; method: immunoSEQ multiplex PCR. The sample records 120,000 or so clones, over 60% being singletons. The chain is built from TRBV10-1 and TRBJ2-7, with 9 positions matching TRBD1. The origin of this receptor is a human donor in good health. Sequencing was carried out using PBMCs. CDR3: CASGDRAEQYF. CDR3 nucleotides: TGCGCCAGCGGGGACAGGGCTGAGCAGTACTTC.